Listed below are T cell receptor beta chains from one sample, sequenced in a study of cytomegalovirus exposure and HLA in healthy donors. Measured with immunoSEQ multiplex PCR; TCRdb has only the in-frame clones, and not every one. The sample yields some 150,000 clones, roughly three quarters seen once. The sequencing input was PBMCs. The receptors were sampled from a man aged 55 to 70 in good health and CMV-seronegative. CDR3s include the opening cysteine and the closing phenylalanine or tryptophan. The order of the fields is V gene, J gene, clone size, D gene, CDR3 protein, CDR3 DNA. A D gene is named only where the DNA matches it firmly. For some rows the clone size is stated as once, few or many, or as a class when expanded; others skip it.

TRBV11-2	TRBJ2-1	NA	TRBD2	CASSSGLGLYNEQFF	TGTGCCAGCAGCTCCGGACTAGGCCTCTACAATGAGCAGTTCTTC
TRBV6-5	TRBJ1-2	NA	NA	CASSLRGYYGYTF	TGTGCCAGCAGCCTGCGGGGATACTATGGCTACACCTTC
TRBV5-1	TRBJ2-5	few	NA	CASSLRVQETQYF	TGCGCCAGCAGCTTGCGTGTCCAAGAGACCCAGTACTTC
TRBV7-8	TRBJ2-1	NA	NA	CASSLASSRYNEQFF	TGTGCCAGCAGCTTAGCTAGCAGTCGTTACAATGAGCAGTTCTTC
TRBV9	TRBJ2-3	NA	NA	CASSVGMGATSTDTQYF	TGTGCCAGCAGCGTAGGTATGGGGGCCACTAGCACAGATACGCAGTATTTT
TRBV2	TRBJ1-1	NA	TRBD1	CASSELVGGNTEAFF	TGTGCCAGCAGTGAGTTAGTAGGGGGCAACACTGAAGCTTTCTTT
TRBV2	TRBJ1-2	once	NA	CATGEGDGYTF	TGTGCCACCGGGGAGGGGGATGGCTACACCTTC
TRBV27	TRBJ1-4	NA	TRBD1	CASSPAGQGNEKLFF	TGTGCCAGCAGTCCCGCTGGACAGGGGAATGAAAAACTGTTTTTT
TRBV6-1	TRBJ1-6	few	NA	CASSEDRENSPLHF	TGTGCCAGCAGTGAAGACAGGGAGAATTCACCCCTCCACTTT
TRBV6-5	TRBJ2-3	NA	NA	CASWRARGDTQYF	TGTGCCAGCTGGAGGGCCCGAGGGGATACGCAGTATTTT
TRBV10-2	TRBJ2-5	NA	NA	CASGGTGRETQYF	TGCGCCAGCGGGGGTACAGGGCGGGAGACCCAGTACTTC
TRBV6-4	TRBJ2-5	NA	TRBD2	CASSDISGRGRVWETQYF	TGTGCCAGCAGTGACATTAGCGGGAGGGGAAGGGTGTGGGAGACCCAGTACTTC
TRBV19	TRBJ1-5	NA	NA	CASTTIRVDRNQPQHF	TGTGCCAGTACTACCATTCGAGTTGACAGAAATCAGCCCCAGCATTTT
TRBV7-8	TRBJ2-3	NA	NA	CASSLGLADTQYF	TGTGCCAGCAGCTTAGGTCTAGCAGATACGCAGTATTTT
TRBV2	TRBJ2-1	NA	NA	CASSGTSRLNNNEQFF	TGTGCCAGCAGTGGAACTAGCCGGTTAAACAACAATGAGCAGTTCTTC
TRBV6-6	TRBJ2-3	NA	TRBD2	CASSYMASGFTDTQYF	TGTGCCAGCAGCTACATGGCTAGCGGATTCACAGATACGCAGTATTTT
TRBV7-8	TRBJ1-6	few	NA	CASSSGYTNSPLHF	TGTGCCAGCAGCTCCGGTTATACGAATTCACCCCTCCACTTT
TRBV5-5	TRBJ2-6	few	TRBD1	CASSPPQGAVGANVLTF	TGTGCCAGCAGCCCCCCCCAGGGGGCAGTTGGGGCCAACGTCCTGACTTTC